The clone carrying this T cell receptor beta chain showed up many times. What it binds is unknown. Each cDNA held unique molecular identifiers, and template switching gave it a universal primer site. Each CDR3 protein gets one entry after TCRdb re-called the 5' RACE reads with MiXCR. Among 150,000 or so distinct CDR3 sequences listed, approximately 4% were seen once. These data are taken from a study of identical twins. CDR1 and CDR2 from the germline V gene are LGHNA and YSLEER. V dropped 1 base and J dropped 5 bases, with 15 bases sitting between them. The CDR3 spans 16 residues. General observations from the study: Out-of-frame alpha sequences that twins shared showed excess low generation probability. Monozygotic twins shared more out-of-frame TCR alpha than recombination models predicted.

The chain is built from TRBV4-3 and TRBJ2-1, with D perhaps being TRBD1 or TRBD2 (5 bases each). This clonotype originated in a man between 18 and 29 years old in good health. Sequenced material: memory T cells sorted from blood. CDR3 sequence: CASSQAPPGRNNEQFF. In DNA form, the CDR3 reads TGCGCCAGCAGCCAAGCTCCCCCGGGGCGGAACAATGAGCAGTTCTTC.